This is a list of T cell receptor beta chains from one sample in a study of blood T cells in healthy people across ages. From the 5' RACE reads, TCRdb called clonotypes with MiXCR, one entry per CDR3 protein. The data contain more than 900,000 distinct CDR3 sequences, approximately 32% of them singletons. This sample was shared with a second study, whose subject was T cells of mothers and their children.

What was sequenced was blood. The receptors stem from a woman between 40 and 55 years old in good health. Each CDR3 is given with its conserved first and last residue. The D gene is left open where the match is weak. Size tells how often a clone was seen (once, few, many) or the class of an expanded clone, and some rows leave it out.

D	V	size	J	CDR3	DNA
.	TRBV7-9	.	TRBJ1-3	CASNLAGSGNTIYF	TGTGCCAGCAACTTAGCGGGATCTGGAAACACCATATATTTT
.	TRBV5-1	many	TRBJ2-7	CASSLEGATYEQYF	TGCGCCAGCAGCTTGGAAGGGGCCACCTACGAGCAGTACTTC
.	TRBV3-1	few	TRBJ2-5	CASTGLGGKETQYF	TGTGCCAGCACCGGACTAGGGGGTAAAGAGACCCAGTACTTC
.	TRBV29-1	few	TRBJ2-1	CSVEIFPRGSSYNEQFF	TGCAGCGTTGAAATCTTCCCGCGGGGTAGCTCCTACAATGAGCAGTTCTTC
TRBD1	TRBV6-5	few	TRBJ1-2	CASSPGQRRGYTF	TGTGCCAGCAGTCCGGGACAGCGGCGGGGCTACACCTTC
.	TRBV20-1	few	TRBJ2-1	CSARQQGYNEQFF	TGCAGTGCTAGACAACAGGGCTACAATGAGCAGTTCTTC
.	TRBV20-1	many	TRBJ1-1	CSEQGQGNTEAFF	TGCAGTGAACAGGGCCAGGGGAACACTGAAGCTTTCTTT
.	TRBV27	.	TRBJ2-7	CASSLRGGAPYEQYF	TGTGCCAGCAGTTTACGCGGCGGGGCCCCCTACGAGCAGTACTTC
.	TRBV10-3	few	TRBJ1-1	CAISDRPMGAFF	TGTGCCATCAGTGACCGTCCGATGGGAGCTTTCTTT
TRBD2	TRBV7-6	.	TRBJ2-1	CASSQPGTRSEQFF	TGTGCCAGCAGCCAGCCCGGGACTAGGAGTGAGCAGTTCTTC
TRBD1	TRBV20-1	.	TRBJ1-5	CSASATGVGQPQHF	TGCAGTGCTAGCGCCACAGGGGTCGGCCAGCCCCAGCATTTT
TRBD2	TRBV4-3	many	TRBJ2-7	CASSQGWTSGGLSYEQYF	TGCGCCAGCAGCCAAGGATGGACTAGCGGGGGGTTGTCCTACGAGCAGTACTTC
.	TRBV6-5	.	TRBJ2-6	CASRQPGANVLTF	TGTGCCAGCAGGCAACCTGGGGCCAACGTCCTGACTTTC
.	TRBV7-3	.	TRBJ2-1	CASKGGGSYNEQFF	TGTGCCAGCAAAGGTGGAGGGTCCTACAATGAGCAGTTCTTC
.	TRBV5-6	once	TRBJ1-1	CASVRGRTEAFF	TGTGCCAGCGTACGGGGTCGCACTGAAGCTTTCTTT
TRBD1	TRBV5-1	few	TRBJ1-1	CASSLSQGEQAEAFF	TGCGCCAGCAGCTTGTCTCAGGGGGAACAGGCTGAAGCTTTCTTT
TRBD2	TRBV28	.	TRBJ2-1	CASSSGGIYNEQFF	TGTGCCAGCAGCTCCGGGGGGATCTACAATGAGCAGTTCTTC
TRBD1	TRBV20-1	.	TRBJ1-1	CSAARGQGNTEAFF	TGCAGTGCGGCAAGGGGACAGGGAAATACTGAAGCTTTCTTT
.	TRBV5-1	many	TRBJ2-2	CASSLSGETGELFF	TGCGCCAGCAGCTTGTCAGGGGAAACCGGGGAGCTGTTTTTT
.	TRBV7-2	few	TRBJ2-7	CASSLAAGHEQYF	TGTGCCAGCAGCTTAGCGGCCGGTCACGAGCAGTACTTC
.	TRBV20-1	many	TRBJ1-6	CSARVTGSSYNSPLHF	TGCAGTGCTAGAGTAACAGGGAGCTCCTATAATTCACCCCTCCACTTT
.	TRBV7-2	.	TRBJ1-2	CASRGGQTNYGCTF	TGTGCCAGCAGGGGTGGACAGACTAACTATGGCTGCACCTTC
.	TRBV2	few	TRBJ2-4	CASSEAGGLNEQYF	TGTGCCAGCAGTGAAGCGGGGGGGCTGAATGAGCAGTACTTC
.	TRBV3-1	.	TRBJ1-1	CASSHRDGGTEAFF	TGTGCCAGCAGCCATCGGGACGGCGGCACTGAAGCTTTCTTT
.	TRBV18	.	TRBJ2-2	CASSPRAGSLTLTTGELFF	TGTGCCAGCTCACCCCGGGCAGGGAGCCTAACCCTCACGACCGGGGAGCTGTTTTTT
.	TRBV20-1	few	TRBJ2-3	CSARISGTDTQYF	TGCAGTGCTCGCATTTCCGGCACAGATACGCAGTATTTT
TRBD1	TRBV6-1	.	TRBJ1-2	CASSGPRGTGEDANYGYTF	TGTGCCAGCAGCGGACCGAGAGGGACAGGGGAGGACGCCAACTATGGCTACACCTTC